Following are 5 T cell receptor beta chains from one sample sequenced in a study of cytomegalovirus exposure and HLA in healthy donors. It was with 60 Vbeta and 13 Jbeta primers that the PCR ran. The data were produced by immunoSEQ multiplex PCR, yet TCRdb's version contains in-frame clones alone and is incomplete. The sample carries fewer than 250,000 clones, around four fifths recorded once. Material: PBMCs. The receptors were gathered from a man in his forties in good health and CMV-seropositive.

The chain uses TRBV2 and TRBJ2-1, with TRBD2 as a possible D gene (5 bases). Between the trimmed V and J ends, which lost 4 bases and 10 bases, there was a span of 14 bases. The CDR3 length is 13 residues. The V gene's germline CDR1 is SNHLY and CDR2 FYNNEI. CDR3 in amino acids: CASSVGRFEEQFF. CDR3 in DNA: TGTGCCAGCAGTGTAGGGAGATTTGAGGAGCAGTTCTTC. The full variable domain, with the rest looked up from reference TRBV2 and TRBJ2-1, is EPEVTQTPSHQVTQMGQEVILRCVPISNHLYFYWYRQILGQKVEFLVSFYNNEISEKSEIFDDQFSVERPDGSNFTLKIRSTKLEDSAMYFCASSVGRFEEQFFGPGTRLTVL.

The V and J genes are TRBV28 and TRBJ1-5; 11 bases align to TRBD1. There are 15 residues in the CDR3. Germline V gene data show CDR1 as MDHEN and CDR2 as SYDVKM. The V segment lost 6 bases and the J segment 5 bases; nucleotides outside the gene matches: 6. CDR3 coding DNA: TGTGCCAGCAGAGGACAGGGGGCACGCTATCAGCCCCAGCATTTT. Amino acids: CASRGQGARYQPQHF. Combining the CDR3 with reference TRBV28 and TRBJ1-5 gives the whole variable domain DVKVTQSSRYLVKRTGEKVFLECVQDMDHENMFWYRQDPGLGLRLIYFSYDVKMKEKGDIPEGYSVSREKKERFSLILESASTNQTSMYLCASRGQGARYQPQHFGDGTRLSIL.

This clone was counted once. The chain uses TRBV5-1 and TRBJ2-3; maybe TRBD1 (5 bases). Germline V lookup: CDR1 SGHRS, CDR2 YFSETQ. Trimming stripped 4 bases from V and 0 bases from J, with 9 bases between. This CDR3 spans 14 amino acids. For the CDR3, the DNA is TGCGCCAGCAGCCCCCCAGGGAGCACAGATACGCAGTATTTT. This gives the protein CASSPPGSTDTQYF.

The V call is TRBV29-1, the J call TRBJ1-4; 12 nucleotides agree with TRBD1. The CDR3 is made up of 13 amino acids. With 6 bases clipped from V and 5 bases from J, the junction kept 1 base outside the gene matches. Germline values: CDR1 SQVTM, CDR2 ANQGSEA. CDR3 bases: TGCAGCGTGGGACAGGGGGCAAATGAAAAACTGTTTTTT. Residues: CSVGQGANEKLFF.

The gene calls are TRBV6-5 and TRBJ2-7, with 7 bases identical to TRBD2. The CDR3 sequence is 13 residues long. V lost 2 bases and J lost 6; bases outside the gene matches: 4. Germline CDR1 is MNHEY and CDR2 is SVGAGI. The CDR3 spells CASSYGGSIEQYF. As DNA, the CDR3 is TGTGCCAGCAGTTACGGCGGGAGTATCGAGCAGTACTTC.